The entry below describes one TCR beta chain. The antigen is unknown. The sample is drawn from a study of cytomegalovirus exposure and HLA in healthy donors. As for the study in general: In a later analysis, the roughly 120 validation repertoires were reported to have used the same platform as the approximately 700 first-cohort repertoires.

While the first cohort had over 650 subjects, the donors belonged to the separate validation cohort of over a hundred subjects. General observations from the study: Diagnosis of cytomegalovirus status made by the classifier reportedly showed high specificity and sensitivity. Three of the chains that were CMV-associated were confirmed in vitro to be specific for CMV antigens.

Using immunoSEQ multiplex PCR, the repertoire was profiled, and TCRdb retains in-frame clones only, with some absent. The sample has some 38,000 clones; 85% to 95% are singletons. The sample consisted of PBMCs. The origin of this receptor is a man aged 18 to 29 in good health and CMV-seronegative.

DNA of the CDR3: TGTGCCATCTCGGGACTCACTGAAGCTTTCTTT. It translates to CAISGLTEAFF. This sequence joins TRBV10-3 and TRBJ1-1; D is possibly TRBD1 (5 bases). The germline CDR1 and CDR2 sequences are ENHRY and SYGVKD. The V gene lost 8 bases and the J gene lost 4 bases, with 8 bases spanning the gap. CDR3 length equals 11 residues.